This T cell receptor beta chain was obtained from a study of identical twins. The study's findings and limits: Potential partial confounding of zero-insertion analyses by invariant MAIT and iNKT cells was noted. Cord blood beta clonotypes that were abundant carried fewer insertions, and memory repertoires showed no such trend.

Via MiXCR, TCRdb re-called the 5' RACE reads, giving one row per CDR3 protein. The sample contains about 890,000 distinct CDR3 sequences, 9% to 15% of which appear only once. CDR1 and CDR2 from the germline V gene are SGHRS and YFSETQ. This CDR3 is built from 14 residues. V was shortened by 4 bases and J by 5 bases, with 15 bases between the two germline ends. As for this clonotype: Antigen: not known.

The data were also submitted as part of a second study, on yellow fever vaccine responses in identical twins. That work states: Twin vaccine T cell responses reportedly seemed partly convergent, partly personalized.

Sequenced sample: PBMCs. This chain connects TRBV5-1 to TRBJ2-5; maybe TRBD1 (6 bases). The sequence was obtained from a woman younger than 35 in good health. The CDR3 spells CASSTSGAGETQYF. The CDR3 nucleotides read TGCGCCAGCAGCACCTCAGGGGCAGGGGAGACCCAGTACTTC.